This T cell receptor (beta chain) was retrieved from a study of cytomegalovirus exposure and HLA in healthy donors. 60 Vbeta and 13 Jbeta primers were used in PCR. Method: immunoSEQ multiplex PCR; TCRdb's copy keeps in-frame clones and lacks some. The sample lists about 120,000 clones; around 80% were seen once. From germline, CDR1 is SGHTS and CDR2 YDEGEE. The V end was cut by 0 bases, the J end by 6 bases, with 4 bases between. CDR3 size: 12 residues. Sequenced material: PBMCs. The J gene is TRBJ1-5, the V gene TRBV5-8; D remains unclear. The receptor's source is a woman between 40 and 50 years old in good health and CMV-seropositive. The CDR3 DNA sequence: TGTGCCAGCAGCTTGGCGTCTCAGCCCCAGCATTTT. The encoded protein is CASSLASQPQHF.